The next 6 T cell receptor beta chains were all read from a single sample in a study of neurological immune-mediated disorders. In TCRdb, the 5' RACE reads were re-called with MiXCR into one record per CDR3 protein. The table lists tens of thousands of distinct CDR3 sequences, roughly 3.3% of them singletons. Sequencing was carried out using PBMCs. All receptors come from a woman in her fifties or sixties with multiple sclerosis.

This clonotype was found many times. The rearrangement joins TRBV6-1 to TRBJ1-6; D unclear. This CDR3 is 15 amino acids long. V lost 3 bases and J lost 7, with 13 bases in between. Per germline, CDR1 MNHNS and CDR2 SASEGT. The CDR3 protein is CASSDFGPENSPLHF. In DNA form, the CDR3 reads TGTGCCAGCAGTGATTTTGGACCGGAGAATTCACCCCTCCACTTT.

This clonotype came up many times. The chain has TRBV7-9 and TRBJ2-1; tentative D call: TRBD2 (6 bases). V was clipped by 7 bases and J by 1 base, with 17 bases between them. The length of the CDR3 is 16 residues. CDR1 is SEHNR, CDR2 FQNEAQ, per germline (reference sequence). CDR3 in amino acids: CASTTAGRRSYNEQFF. CDR3 DNA: TGTGCCAGCACCACGGCGGGACGAAGATCCTACAATGAGCAGTTCTTC. The whole variable domain, filled in from reference TRBV7-9 and TRBJ2-1, reads DTGVSQNPRHKITKRGQNVTFRCDPISEHNRLYWYRQTLGQGPEFLTYFQNEAQLEKSRLLSDRFSAERPKGSFSTLEIQRTEQGDSAMYLCASTTAGRRSYNEQFFGPGTRLTVL.

Many counts were recorded for this clonotype. The gene calls are TRBV20-1 and TRBJ2-7, with D possibly TRBD1 on 6 matching bases. The CDR3 is made up of 14 amino acids. In germline, CDR1 is DFQATT, CDR2 SNEGSKA (reference sequence). V lost 3 bases and J 4 bases, leaving 16 bases between the germline ends. The CDR3 region is CSASGQPQRYEQYF. As DNA, the CDR3 is TGCAGTGCTAGTGGACAGCCCCAAAGGTACGAGCAGTACTTC.

This clonotype was counted at least ten times. The rearrangement uses TRBV7-2 and TRBJ1-1; D is unresolved. The V end was cut by 4 bases, the J end by 2 bases, with 8 bases between. The CDR3 sequence is 13 residues long. Germline V lookup: CDR1 SGHTA, CDR2 FQGNSA. CDR3 region: CASSSQKNTEAFF. CDR3 coding DNA: TGTGCCAGCAGCTCTCAGAAAAACACTGAAGCTTTCTTT.

This clonotype was seen ten or more times. The V gene is TRBV6-2 or TRBV6-3, the J gene TRBJ2-3; 9 bases align to TRBD1. The V segment lost 4 bases and the J segment 2 bases; nucleotides outside the gene matches: 10. CDR3 length: 17 amino acids. Per the germline V gene, CDR1 is MNHEY and CDR2 is SVGEGT. CDR3 in amino acids: CASSFRPGTGNTDTQYF. The DNA of the CDR3 is TGTGCCAGCAGTTTCAGACCCGGGACAGGGAACACAGATACGCAGTATTTT.

A remark on this clonotype: This clone may be a read error of a much larger clone one base away. This chain joins TRBV5-5 and TRBJ2-6, with 7 nucleotides matching TRBD2. Looked up from germline, CDR1 is SGHKS and CDR2 is YYEKEE (reference sequence). This CDR3 spans 16 amino acids. The CDR3 nucleotides are TGTGCCAGCAGCTTTCGAGGGCCGGGGAGGGCCAAAGTCCTGACTTTC. This sequence encodes CASSFRGPGRAKVLTF.